This T cell receptor beta chain was identified during a study of PD-1 blockade in classical Hodgkin lymphoma. The study's findings and limits: Before treatment, complete responders showed about the same diversity as newly diagnosed patients.

Germline V gives CDR1 LGHNA, CDR2 YSLEER. The CDR3 contains 16 residues. V shed 0 bases, J shed 6 bases, and the junction held 7 bases outside the gene matches. The method was immunoSEQ multiplex PCR; TCRdb's version includes in-frame clones alone and lacks a portion of them. This sample yields about 34,000 clones, of which 76% are seen a single time; about 16% belongs to the top ten. This clone was recorded a few times. What it binds is unknown. All the patients suffered relapse after autologous stem cell transplantation, and brentuximab vedotin exposure differed. This sequence was found in a human donor with classical Hodgkin lymphoma. This chain joins TRBV4-3 and TRBJ2-2; 7 bases align to TRBD2. Sequenced material: peripheral blood mononuclear cells (PBMCs), taken before the second cycle of nivolumab. The CDR3 loop is CASSQDDNGGSGELFF. CDR3 in DNA: TGCGCCAGCAGCCAAGATGATAACGGGGGGTCCGGGGAGCTGTTTTTT.